This T cell receptor (beta chain) derives from a study of blood T cells in healthy people across ages. Study-wide background: Per two T cells, about one barcoded beta molecule was captured through template switching.

The germline gives CDR1 SGHVS, CDR2 FNYEAQ. The CDR3 extends over 12 amino acids. In the case of this clonotype: Antigen unknown. It may be a read error: a sequence one base away is much more abundant.

Study outcomes and limitations: Both higher diversity and more naive CD4+ cells marked long-lived donors when set against aged donors. In older individuals, TCR beta diversity per million T cells was lower, falling roughly linearly with age.

Sample-barcoded 5' priming and a J-beta primer mix drove a second PCR of roughly 6 to 12 cycles. All cDNA molecules were each tagged by a template-switch adaptor with 12 random nucleotides. TCRdb called the 5' RACE reads again in MiXCR, with one record for every CDR3 protein. The table has more than 800,000 distinct CDR3 sequences, under 30% seen once. The clonotype originates from a woman older than 75 in good health. The source material was blood. The chain has TRBV7-6 and TRBJ2-1; D gene ambiguous. CDR3 amino acids: CTSSLEAVEQFF. CDR3 nucleotide sequence: TGTACCAGCAGCTTAGAGGCAGTCGAGCAGTTCTTC.